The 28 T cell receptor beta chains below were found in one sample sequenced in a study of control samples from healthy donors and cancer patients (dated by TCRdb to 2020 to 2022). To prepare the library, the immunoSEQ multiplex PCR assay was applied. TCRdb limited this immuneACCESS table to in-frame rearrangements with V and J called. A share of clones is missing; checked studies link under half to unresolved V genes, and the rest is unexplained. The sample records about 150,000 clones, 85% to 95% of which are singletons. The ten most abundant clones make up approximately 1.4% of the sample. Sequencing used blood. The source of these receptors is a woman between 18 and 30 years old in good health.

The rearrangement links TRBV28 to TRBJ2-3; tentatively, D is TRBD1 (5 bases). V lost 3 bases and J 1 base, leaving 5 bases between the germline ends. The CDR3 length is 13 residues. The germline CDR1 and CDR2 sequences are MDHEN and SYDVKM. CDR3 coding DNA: TGTGCCAGCAGTTTCAGGGGCACAGATACGCAGTATTTT. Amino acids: CASSFRGTDTQYF.

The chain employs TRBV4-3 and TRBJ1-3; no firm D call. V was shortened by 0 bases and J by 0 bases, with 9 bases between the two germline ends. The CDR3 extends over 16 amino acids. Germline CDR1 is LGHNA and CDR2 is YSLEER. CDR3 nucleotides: TGCGCCAGCAGCCAAGATGGAAGGAACTCTGGAAACACCATATATTTT. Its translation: CASSQDGRNSGNTIYF.

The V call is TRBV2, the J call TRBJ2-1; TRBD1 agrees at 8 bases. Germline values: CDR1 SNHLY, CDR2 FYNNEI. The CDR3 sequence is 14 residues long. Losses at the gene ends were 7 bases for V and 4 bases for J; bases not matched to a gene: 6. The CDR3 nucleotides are TGTGCCAGCATGGACAGGGACCAATACAATGAGCAGTTCTTC. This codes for CASMDRDQYNEQFF.

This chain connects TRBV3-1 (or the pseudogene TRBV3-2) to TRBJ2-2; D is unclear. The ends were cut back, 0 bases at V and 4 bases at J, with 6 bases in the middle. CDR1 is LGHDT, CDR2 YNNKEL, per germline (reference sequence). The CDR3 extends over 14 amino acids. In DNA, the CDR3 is TGTGCCAGCAGCCAAGAACTCACCACCGGGGAGCTGTTTTTT. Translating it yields CASSQELTTGELFF.

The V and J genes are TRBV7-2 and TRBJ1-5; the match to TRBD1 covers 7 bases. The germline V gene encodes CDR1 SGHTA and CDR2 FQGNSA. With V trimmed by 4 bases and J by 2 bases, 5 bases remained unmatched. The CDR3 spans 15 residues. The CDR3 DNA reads TGTGCCAGCAGCTCAAGGGGGCGAGGCAATCAGCCCCAGCATTTT. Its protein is CASSSRGRGNQPQHF.

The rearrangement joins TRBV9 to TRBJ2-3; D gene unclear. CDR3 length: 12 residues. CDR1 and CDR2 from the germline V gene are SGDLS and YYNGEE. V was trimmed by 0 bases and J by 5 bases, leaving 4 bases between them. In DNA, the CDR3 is TGTGCCAGCAGCGTAGGGCGAGATACGCAGTATTTT. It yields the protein CASSVGRDTQYF.

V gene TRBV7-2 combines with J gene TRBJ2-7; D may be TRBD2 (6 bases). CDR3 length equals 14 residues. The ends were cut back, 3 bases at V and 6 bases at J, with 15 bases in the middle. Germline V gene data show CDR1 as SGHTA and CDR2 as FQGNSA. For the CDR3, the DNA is TGTGCCAGCAGCTTTAACCCACTCGGGGGCGAGCAGTACTTC. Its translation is CASSFNPLGGEQYF.

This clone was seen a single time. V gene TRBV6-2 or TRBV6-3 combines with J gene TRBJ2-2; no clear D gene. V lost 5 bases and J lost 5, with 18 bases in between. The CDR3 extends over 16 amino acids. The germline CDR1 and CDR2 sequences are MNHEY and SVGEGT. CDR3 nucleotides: TGTGCCAGCAGTCGTCCGGCCTCACACCTGACCGGGGAGCTGTTTTTT. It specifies CASSRPASHLTGELFF.

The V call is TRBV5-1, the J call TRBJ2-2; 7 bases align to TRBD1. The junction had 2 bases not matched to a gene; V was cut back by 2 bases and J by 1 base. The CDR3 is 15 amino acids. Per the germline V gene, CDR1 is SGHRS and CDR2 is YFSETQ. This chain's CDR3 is CASSFAGGNTGELFF. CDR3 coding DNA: TGCGCCAGCAGCTTCGCAGGGGGGAACACCGGGGAGCTGTTTTTT. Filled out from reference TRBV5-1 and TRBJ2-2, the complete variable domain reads KAGVTQTPRYLIKTRGQQVTLSCSPISGHRSVSWYQQTPGQGLQFLFEYFSETQRNKGNFPGRFSGRQFSNSRSEMNVSTLELGDSALYLCASSFAGGNTGELFFGEGSRLTVL.

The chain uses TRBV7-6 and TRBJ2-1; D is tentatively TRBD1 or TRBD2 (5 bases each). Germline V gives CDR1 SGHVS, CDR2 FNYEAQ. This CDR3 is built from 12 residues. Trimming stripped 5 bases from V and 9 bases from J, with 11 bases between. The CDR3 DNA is TGTGCCAGCAGCCTCGGGACCGGTGAGCAGTTCTTC. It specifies CASSLGTGEQFF.

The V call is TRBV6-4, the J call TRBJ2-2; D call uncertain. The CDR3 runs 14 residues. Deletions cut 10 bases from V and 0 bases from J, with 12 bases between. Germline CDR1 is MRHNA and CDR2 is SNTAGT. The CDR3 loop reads CATRSVPNTGELFF. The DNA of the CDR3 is TGTGCCACGAGGAGCGTTCCGAACACCGGGGAGCTGTTTTTT.

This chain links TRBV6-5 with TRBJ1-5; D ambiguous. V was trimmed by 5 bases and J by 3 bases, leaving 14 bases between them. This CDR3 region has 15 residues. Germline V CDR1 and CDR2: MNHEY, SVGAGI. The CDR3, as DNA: TGTGCCAGCAGTCGAGGTGTTGGGTCCAATCAGCCCCAGCATTTT. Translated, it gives CASSRGVGSNQPQHF.

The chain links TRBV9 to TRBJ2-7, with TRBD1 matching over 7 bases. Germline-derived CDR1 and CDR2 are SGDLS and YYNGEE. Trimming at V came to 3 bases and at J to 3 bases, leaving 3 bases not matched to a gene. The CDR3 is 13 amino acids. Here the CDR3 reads CASSEGDSYEQYF. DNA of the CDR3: TGTGCCAGCAGCGAGGGGGACAGCTACGAGCAGTACTTC.

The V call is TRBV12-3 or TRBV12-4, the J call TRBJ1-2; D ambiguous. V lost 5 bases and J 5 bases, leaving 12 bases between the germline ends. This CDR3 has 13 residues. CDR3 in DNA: TGTGCCAGCAGTGTCCGTAGGGTTTATGGCTACACCTTC. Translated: CASSVRRVYGYTF.

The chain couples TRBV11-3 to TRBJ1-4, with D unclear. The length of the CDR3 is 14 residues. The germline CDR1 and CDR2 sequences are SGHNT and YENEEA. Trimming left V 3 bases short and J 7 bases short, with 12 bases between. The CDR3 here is CASSFTGNSEKLFF. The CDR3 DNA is TGTGCCAGCAGCTTCACCGGGAATAGTGAAAAACTGTTTTTT.

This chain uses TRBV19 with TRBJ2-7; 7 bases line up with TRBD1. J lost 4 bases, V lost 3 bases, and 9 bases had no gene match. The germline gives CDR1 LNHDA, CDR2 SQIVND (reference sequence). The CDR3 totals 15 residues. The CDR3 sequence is CASSIANRQGYEQYF. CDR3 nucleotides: TGTGCCAGTAGTATCGCAAACAGACAGGGTTACGAGCAGTACTTC.

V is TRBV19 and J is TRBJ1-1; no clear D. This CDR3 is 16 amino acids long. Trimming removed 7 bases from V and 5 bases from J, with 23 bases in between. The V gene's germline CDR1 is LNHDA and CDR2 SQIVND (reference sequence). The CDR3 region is CASTHQPYREKTEAFF. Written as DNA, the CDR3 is TGTGCCAGTACCCACCAACCTTACCGGGAAAAAACTGAAGCTTTCTTT.

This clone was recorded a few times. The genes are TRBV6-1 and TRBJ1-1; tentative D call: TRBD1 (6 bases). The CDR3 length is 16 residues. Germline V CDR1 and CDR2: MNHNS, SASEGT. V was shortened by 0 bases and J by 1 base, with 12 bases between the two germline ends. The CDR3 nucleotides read TGTGCCAGCAGTGAAGCGGGGGGGCCCAAGAACACTGAAGCTTTCTTT. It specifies CASSEAGGPKNTEAFF.

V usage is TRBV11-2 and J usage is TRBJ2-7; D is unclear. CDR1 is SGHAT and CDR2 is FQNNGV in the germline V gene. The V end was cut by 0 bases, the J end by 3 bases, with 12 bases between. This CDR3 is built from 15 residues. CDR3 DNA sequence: TGTGCCAGCAGCTTAGATCAGTTGAGGTTCTACGAGCAGTACTTC. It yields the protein CASSLDQLRFYEQYF.

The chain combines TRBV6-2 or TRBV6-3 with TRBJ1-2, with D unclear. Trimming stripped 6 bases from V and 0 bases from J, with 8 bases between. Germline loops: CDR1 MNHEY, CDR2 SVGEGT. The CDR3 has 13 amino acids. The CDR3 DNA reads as TGTGCCAGCAGCGCGGGAGCTAACTATGGCTACACCTTC. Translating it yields CASSAGANYGYTF.

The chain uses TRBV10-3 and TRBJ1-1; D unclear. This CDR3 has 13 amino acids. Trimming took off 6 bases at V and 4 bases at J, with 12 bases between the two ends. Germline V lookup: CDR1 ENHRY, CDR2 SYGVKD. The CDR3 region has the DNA TGTGCCATCAGACCCAGTTTGGGCACTGAAGCTTTCTTT. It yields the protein CAIRPSLGTEAFF.

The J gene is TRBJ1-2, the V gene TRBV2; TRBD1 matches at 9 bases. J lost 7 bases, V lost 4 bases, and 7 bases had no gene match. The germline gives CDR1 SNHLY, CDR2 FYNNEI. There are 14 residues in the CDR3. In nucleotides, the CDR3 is TGTGCCAGCAGTGCTACACAGGGACAGGGTGGCTACACCTTC. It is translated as CASSATQGQGGYTF.

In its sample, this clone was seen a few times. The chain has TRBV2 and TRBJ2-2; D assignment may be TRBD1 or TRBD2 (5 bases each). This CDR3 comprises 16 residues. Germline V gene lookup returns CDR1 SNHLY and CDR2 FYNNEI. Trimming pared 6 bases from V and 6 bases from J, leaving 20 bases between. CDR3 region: CASSFARDRRAGELFF. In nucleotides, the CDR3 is TGTGCCAGCAGCTTTGCCCGGGACCGCAGGGCCGGGGAGCTGTTTTTT.

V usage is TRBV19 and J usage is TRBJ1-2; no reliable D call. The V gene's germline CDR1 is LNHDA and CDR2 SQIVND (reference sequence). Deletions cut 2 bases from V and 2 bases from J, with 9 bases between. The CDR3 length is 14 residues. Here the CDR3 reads CASSISNSNYGYTF. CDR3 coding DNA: TGTGCCAGTAGTATATCGAACAGCAACTATGGCTACACCTTC.

The CDR3 DNA sequence: TGTGCCAGCAGCTTAGCGGATCAGCCCCAGCATTTT. It is translated as CASSLADQPQHF. The chain links TRBV7-2 to TRBJ1-5; D uncertain. The CDR3 has 12 amino acids. CDR1 is SGHTA, CDR2 FQGNSA, per germline. The V gene lost 0 bases and the J gene lost 5 bases, with 2 bases spanning the gap.

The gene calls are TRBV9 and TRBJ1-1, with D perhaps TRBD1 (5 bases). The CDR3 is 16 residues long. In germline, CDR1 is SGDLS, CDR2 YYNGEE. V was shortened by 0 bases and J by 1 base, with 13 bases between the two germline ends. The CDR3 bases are TGTGCCAGCAGCGTAGGCGGGGGAGAAACGAACACTGAAGCTTTCTTT. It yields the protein CASSVGGGETNTEAFF.

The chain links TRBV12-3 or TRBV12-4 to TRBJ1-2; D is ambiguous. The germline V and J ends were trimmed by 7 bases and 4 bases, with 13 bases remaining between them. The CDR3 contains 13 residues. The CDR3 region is CASTLSTVYGYTF. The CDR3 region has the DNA TGTGCCAGCACTCTGTCCACGGTCTATGGCTACACCTTC.

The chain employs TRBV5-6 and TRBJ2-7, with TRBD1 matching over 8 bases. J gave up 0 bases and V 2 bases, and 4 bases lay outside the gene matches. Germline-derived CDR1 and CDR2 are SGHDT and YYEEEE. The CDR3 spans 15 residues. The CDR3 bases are TGTGCCAGCAGCTTCTATGACAGGGGCTCCTACGAGCAGTACTTC. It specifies CASSFYDRGSYEQYF.